This TCR beta chain was retrieved from a study of STAT5B mutations in CD4+ large granular lymphocyte leukemia. Study details: The CDR3 'QG' motif was associated with a particular HLA allele among healthy donors.

Points on this clone: Its antigen remains unknown.

CDR3 size: 14 residues. Trimming at V came to 4 bases and at J to 7 bases, leaving 7 bases not matched to a gene. The germline gives CDR1 SGDLS, CDR2 YYNGEE. Study-wide findings and caveats: Patient CD4-sorted repertoires stayed more clonal than healthy ones after leukemic-clone removal. TRBV06-family usage was enriched in top patient clones (8/27) versus controls (2/35).

This was a survey-level run. Assay: immunoSEQ multiplex PCR; the TCRdb copy retains only in-frame clones and omits some. Seen here are 37,000 or so clones, about four fifths observed once, and the top ten hold 3.6%. The chain combines TRBV9 with TRBJ2-1; TRBD2 matches at 8 bases. The sample consisted of CD4+ T cells from blood buffy coats. This clonotype originated in a human donor in good health. This CDR3 reads CASSRAGVWNEQFF. The CDR3 nucleotides read TGTGCCAGCAGCCGAGCGGGAGTATGGAATGAGCAGTTCTTC.